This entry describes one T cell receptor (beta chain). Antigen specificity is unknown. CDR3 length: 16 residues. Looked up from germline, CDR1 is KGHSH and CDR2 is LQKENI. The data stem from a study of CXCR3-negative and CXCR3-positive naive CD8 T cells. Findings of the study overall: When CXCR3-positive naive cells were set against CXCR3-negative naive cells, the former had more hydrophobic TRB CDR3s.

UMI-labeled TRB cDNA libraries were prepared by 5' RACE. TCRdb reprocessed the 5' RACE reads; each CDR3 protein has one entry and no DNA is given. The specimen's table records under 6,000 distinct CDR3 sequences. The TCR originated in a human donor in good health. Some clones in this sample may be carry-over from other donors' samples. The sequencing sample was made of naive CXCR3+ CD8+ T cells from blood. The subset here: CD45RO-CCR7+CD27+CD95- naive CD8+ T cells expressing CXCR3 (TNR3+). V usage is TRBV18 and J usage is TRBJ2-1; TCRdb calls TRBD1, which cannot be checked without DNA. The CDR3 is CASSPLDRGPYNEQFF.